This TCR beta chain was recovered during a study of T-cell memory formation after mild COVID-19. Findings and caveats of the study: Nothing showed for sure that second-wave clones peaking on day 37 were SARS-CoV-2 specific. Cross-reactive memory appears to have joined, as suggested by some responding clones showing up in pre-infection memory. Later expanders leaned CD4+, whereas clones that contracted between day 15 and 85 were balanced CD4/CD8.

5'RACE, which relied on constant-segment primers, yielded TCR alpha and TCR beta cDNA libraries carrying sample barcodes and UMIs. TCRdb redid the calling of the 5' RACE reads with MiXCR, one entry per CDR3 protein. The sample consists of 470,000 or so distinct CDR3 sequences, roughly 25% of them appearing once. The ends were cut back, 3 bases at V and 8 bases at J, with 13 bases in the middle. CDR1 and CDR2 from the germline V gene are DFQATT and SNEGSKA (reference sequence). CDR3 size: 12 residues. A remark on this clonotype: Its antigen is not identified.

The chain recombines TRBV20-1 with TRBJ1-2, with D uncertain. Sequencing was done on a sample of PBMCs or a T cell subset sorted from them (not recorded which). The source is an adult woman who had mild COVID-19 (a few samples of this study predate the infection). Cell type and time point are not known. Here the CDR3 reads CSASVGTLGYTF. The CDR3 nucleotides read TGCAGTGCTAGTGTGGGAACATTGGGCTACACCTTC.